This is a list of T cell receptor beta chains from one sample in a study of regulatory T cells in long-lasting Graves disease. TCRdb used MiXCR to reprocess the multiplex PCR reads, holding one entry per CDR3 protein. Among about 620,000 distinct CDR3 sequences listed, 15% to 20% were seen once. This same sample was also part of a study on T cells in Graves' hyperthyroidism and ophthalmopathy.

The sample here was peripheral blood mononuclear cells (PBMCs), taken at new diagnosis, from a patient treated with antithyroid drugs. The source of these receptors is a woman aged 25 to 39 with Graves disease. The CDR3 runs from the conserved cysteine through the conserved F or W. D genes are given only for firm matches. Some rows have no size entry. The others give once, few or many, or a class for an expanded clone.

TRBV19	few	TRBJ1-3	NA	TGTGCCAGTAACGGCGGTCAGACCCGCACCATATATTTT	CASNGGQTRTIYF
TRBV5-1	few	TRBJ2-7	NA	TGCGCCAGCAGCTTGACTTCTACATCCTACGAGCAGTACTTC	CASSLTSTSYEQYF
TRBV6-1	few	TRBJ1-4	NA	TGTGCCGTCCGCGGGTCTGCAACTAATGAAAAACTGTTTTTT	CAVRGSATNEKLFF
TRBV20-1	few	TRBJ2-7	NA	TGCAGTGCTAGAGATCCCTTGGGCTACGAGCAGTACTTC	CSARDPLGYEQYF
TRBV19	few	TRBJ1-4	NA	TGTGCCAGTATGGGTTTGGGGACACAAGAAAAACTGTTTTTT	CASMGLGTQEKLFF
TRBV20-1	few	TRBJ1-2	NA	TGCAGTGCTAGCGGGGGATCGAGGTCAAACTATGGCTACACCTTC	CSASGGSRSNYGYTF
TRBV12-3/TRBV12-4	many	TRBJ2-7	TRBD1	TGTGCCAGCAGTGCACCGGGACAGCACGAGCAGTACTTC	CASSAPGQHEQYF
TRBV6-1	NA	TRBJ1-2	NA	TGTGCCAGCAGCCCGAGACCCTATAGCTACACCTTC	CASSPRPYSYTF
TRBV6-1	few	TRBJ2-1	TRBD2	TGTGCCAGCAGGGCGGGACTAGCGGGAGCTAATGAGCAGTTCTTC	CASRAGLAGANEQFF
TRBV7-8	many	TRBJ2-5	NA	TGTGCCAGCTCCAGAGGACTGAAAGAGACCCAGTACTTC	CASSRGLKETQYF
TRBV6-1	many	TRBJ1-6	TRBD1	TGTGCCAGCAGTGACTCCAATACAGGGGGCTTTTCACCCCTCCACTTT	CASSDSNTGGFSPLHF
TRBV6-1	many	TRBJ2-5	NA	TGTGCCAGCAGTCCCCGGTCCCGCGGCGGCCAAGAGACCCAGTACTTC	CASSPRSRGGQETQYF
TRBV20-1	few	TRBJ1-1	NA	TGCAGTGCTTACCCCGCCGGGACAAGGAACACTGAAGCTTTCTTT	CSAYPAGTRNTEAFF
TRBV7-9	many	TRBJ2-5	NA	TGTGCCAGCAGCCCCCCCCGTTCTTCCTCCGTGAAGACCCAGTACTTC	CASSPPRSSSVKTQYF
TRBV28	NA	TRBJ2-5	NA	TGTGCCAGCAGTTTGGCCGGGGCAGTACAAGAGACCCAGTACTTC	CASSLAGAVQETQYF
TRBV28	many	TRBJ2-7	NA	TGTGCCAGCGTAAAGGGGGTAGGGAGCTACGAGCAGTACTTC	CASVKGVGSYEQYF
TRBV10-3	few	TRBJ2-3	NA	TGTGCCAGTGGACGGGGGTCGGATACGCAGTATTTT	CASGRGSDTQYF
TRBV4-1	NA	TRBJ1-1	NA	TGCGCCAGCAGCCAAAAAGGCATGAACACTGAAGCTTTCTTT	CASSQKGMNTEAFF
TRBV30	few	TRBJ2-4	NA	TGTGCCTGGAGTAGGGGTGGAACCAAAAACATTCAGTACTTC	CAWSRGGTKNIQYF
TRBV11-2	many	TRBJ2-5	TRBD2	TGTGCCAGCAGCTTACTAGCGGGAGTGGAAGAGACCCAGTACTTC	CASSLLAGVEETQYF
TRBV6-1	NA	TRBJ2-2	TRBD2	TGTGCCAGCACCCTAGCGGGAATCAACACCGGGGAGCTGTTTTTT	CASTLAGINTGELFF
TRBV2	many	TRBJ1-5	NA	TGTGCCAGCAGTGATGAGGGACTTAGCAATCAGCCCCAGCATTTT	CASSDEGLSNQPQHF
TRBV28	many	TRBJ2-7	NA	TGTGCCAGCAGTTTCGCTTATAAGGGGGGCGGCTCCTACGAGCAGTACTTC	CASSFAYKGGGSYEQYF
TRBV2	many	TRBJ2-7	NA	TGTGCCAGCAGTGAAAGGTATCTAGCTGACGAGCAGTACTTC	CASSERYLADEQYF
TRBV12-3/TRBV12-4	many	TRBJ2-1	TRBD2	TGTGCCAGCGGGCTAGCGGGGGCTAATGAGCAGTTCTTC	CASGLAGANEQFF
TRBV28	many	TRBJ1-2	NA	TGTGCCAGCAGACCCCCCGGGACCCCCTTAAGAGGCTACACCTTC	CASRPPGTPLRGYTF
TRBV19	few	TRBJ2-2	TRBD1	TGTGCCAGTAGCCCGGACAGGGGGCGGAACACCGGGGAGCTGTTTTTT	CASSPDRGRNTGELFF
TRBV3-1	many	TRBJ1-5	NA	TGTGCCAGCAGCCAAATGCCGGGGAATCAGCCCCAGCATTTT	CASSQMPGNQPQHF
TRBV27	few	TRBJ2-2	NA	TGTGCCAGCAGTTTTAGTTTCTCCGGGGAGCTGTTTTTT	CASSFSFSGELFF
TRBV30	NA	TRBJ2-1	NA	TGTGCCTGGGATGGTCCCGGGTCCCCCTCCTACAATGAGCAGTTCTTC	CAWDGPGSPSYNEQFF
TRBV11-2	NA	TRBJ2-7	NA	TGTGCCAGCATGGGGCGGAACTCCTACGAGCAGTACTTC	CASMGRNSYEQYF
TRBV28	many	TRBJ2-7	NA	TGTGCCAGCAGGGTGGGGAGTTGGTACGAGCAGTACTTC	CASRVGSWYEQYF
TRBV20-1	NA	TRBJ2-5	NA	TGCAATGCTCGAGGGGAGACCCAGTACTTC	CNARGETQYF
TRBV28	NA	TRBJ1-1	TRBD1	TGTGCCAGCTCACCCGGGACAGGGGGAAATTTCATGAACACTGAAGCTTTCTTT	CASSPGTGGNFMNTEAFF
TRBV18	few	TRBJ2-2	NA	TGTGCCAGCTCATCAACCTGGGGCGGGGAGCTGTTTTTT	CASSSTWGGELFF
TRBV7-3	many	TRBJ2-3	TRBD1	TGTGCCAGCAGCTCGTCGACAGGGTTCTCGGATACGCAGTATTTT	CASSSSTGFSDTQYF
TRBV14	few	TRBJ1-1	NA	TGTGCCAGCAGCCATGGGAGGTCGTTAAACACTGAAGCTTTCTTT	CASSHGRSLNTEAFF
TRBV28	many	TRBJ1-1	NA	TGTGCCAGCAGTTATCGTTACACTGAAGCTTTCTTT	CASSYRYTEAFF
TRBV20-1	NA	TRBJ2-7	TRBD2	TGCAGTGGATCGGGACTAGCGGGAGAAGGCTCCTACGAGCAGTACTTC	CSGSGLAGEGSYEQYF
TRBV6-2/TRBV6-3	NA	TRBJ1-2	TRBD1	TGTGCCAGCAGTTACTCCGTGGGACAGGATGGCTACACCTTC	CASSYSVGQDGYTF
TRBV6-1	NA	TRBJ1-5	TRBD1	TGTGCCAGCACACTTATTTCCGGGACAGGGAGGGCGTCCCAGCATTTT	CASTLISGTGRASQHF
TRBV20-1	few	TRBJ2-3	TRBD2	TGCAGTGCTAGACCCGGGACTAGCTTGAGAGATACGCAGTATTTT	CSARPGTSLRDTQYF
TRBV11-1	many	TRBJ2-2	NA	TGTGCCAGCAGCTCAGGTTTGGTTGGGATCTCCGGGGAGCTGTTTTTT	CASSSGLVGISGELFF
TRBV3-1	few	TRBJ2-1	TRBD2	TGTGCCAGCAGCCAAGAGGGGCTAGCGGGAGGATTCTCCTACAATGAGCAGTTCTTC	CASSQEGLAGGFSYNEQFF
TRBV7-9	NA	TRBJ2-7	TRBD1	TGTGCCAGCAGCGATGGAGTACAGGACAGGGTATCCTACGAGCAGTACTTC	CASSDGVQDRVSYEQYF
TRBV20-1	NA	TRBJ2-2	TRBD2	TGCAGTGCTAGAGCACCCAGCGGGAGAGGTCACGGGGAGCTGTTTTTT	CSARAPSGRGHGELFF
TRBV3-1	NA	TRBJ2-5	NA	TGTGCCAGCAGCCAGAAGGGAGCTGAGACCCAGTACTTC	CASSQKGAETQYF
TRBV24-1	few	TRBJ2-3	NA	TGTGCCACCAGTGAAACAGGGAAGGGCACAGATACGCAGTATTTT	CATSETGKGTDTQYF
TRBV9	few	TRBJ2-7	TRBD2	TGTGCCAGCAGCGTACTCGGCGGGAGTGAGCAGTACTTC	CASSVLGGSEQYF
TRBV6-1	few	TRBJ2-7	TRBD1	TGTGCCAGCAGTGAACCGGGACAGGCGGTCTACGAGCAGTACTTC	CASSEPGQAVYEQYF
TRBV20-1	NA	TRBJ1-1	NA	TGCAGTACGATAGACACGACCCTCACTGAAGCTTTCTTT	CSTIDTTLTEAFF
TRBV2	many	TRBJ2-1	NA	TGTGCCAGCAGCTACAGGTTTTTCAATGAGCAGTTCTTC	CASSYRFFNEQFF
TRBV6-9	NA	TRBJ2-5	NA	TGTGCCAGCAGTTACTCAGGGAAGACCCAGTACTTC	CASSYSGKTQYF
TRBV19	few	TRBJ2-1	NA	TGTGCCAGTAGCCGTACGAGTGTGACAAGCTCCTACAATGAGCAGTTCTTC	CASSRTSVTSSYNEQFF
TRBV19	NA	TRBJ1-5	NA	TGTGCCAGTGAGGGCTGTAGCAATCAGCCCCAGCATTTT	CASEGCSNQPQHF
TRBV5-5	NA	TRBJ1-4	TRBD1	TGTGCCAGCAGCCAGACGACAGGGAGCTTTTACGAAAAACTGTTTTTT	CASSQTTGSFYEKLFF
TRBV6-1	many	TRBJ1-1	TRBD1	TGTGCCAGCAGACCACTAACAGGGGGCCTAATGAACACTGAAGCTTTCTTT	CASRPLTGGLMNTEAFF
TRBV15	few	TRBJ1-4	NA	TGTGCCACCAGCAGAGATGTCGGCGGTATTGAAAAACTGTTTTTT	CATSRDVGGIEKLFF